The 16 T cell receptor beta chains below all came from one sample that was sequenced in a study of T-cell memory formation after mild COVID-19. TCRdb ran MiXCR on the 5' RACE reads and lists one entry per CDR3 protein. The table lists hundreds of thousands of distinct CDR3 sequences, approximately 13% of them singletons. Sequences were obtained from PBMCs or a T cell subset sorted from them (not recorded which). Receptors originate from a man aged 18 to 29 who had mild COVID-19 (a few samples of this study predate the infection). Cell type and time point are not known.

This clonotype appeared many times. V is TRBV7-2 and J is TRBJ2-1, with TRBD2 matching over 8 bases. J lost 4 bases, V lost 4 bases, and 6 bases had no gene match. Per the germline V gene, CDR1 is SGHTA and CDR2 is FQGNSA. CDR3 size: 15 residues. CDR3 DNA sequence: TGTGCCAGCAGCTACGGGGGGGCGGGTTACAATGAGCAGTTCTTC. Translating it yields CASSYGGAGYNEQFF.

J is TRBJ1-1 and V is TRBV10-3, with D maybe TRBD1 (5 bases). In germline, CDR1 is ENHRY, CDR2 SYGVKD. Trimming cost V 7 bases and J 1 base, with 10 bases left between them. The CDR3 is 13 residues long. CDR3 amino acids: CAITPGPNTEAFF. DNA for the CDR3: TGTGCCATCACCCCGGGGCCGAACACTGAAGCTTTCTTT.

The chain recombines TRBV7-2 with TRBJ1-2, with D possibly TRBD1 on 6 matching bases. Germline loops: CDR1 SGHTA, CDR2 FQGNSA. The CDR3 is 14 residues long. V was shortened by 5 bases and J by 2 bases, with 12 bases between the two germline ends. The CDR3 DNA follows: TGTGCCAGCAGCCCGGGACAATTAAACTATGGCTACACCTTC. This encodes CASSPGQLNYGYTF. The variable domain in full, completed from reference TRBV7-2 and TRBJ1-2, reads GAGVSQSPSNKVTEKGKDVELRCDPISGHTALYWYRQSLGQGLEFLIYFQGNSAPDKSGLPSDRFSAERTGGSVSTLTIQRTQQEDSAVYLCASSPGQLNYGYTFGSGTRLTVV.

CDR3 loop: CASSSPEGRLYEQYF. CDR3 in DNA: TGTGCCAGCAGCTCCCCTGAGGGGCGGCTCTACGAGCAGTACTTC. V gene TRBV7-9 combines with J gene TRBJ2-7; D might be TRBD1 or TRBD2, each matching 5 bases. The CDR3 is 15 residues long. Deletions cut 4 bases from V and 3 bases from J, with 16 bases between. Germline CDR1 SEHNR, CDR2 FQNEAQ (reference sequence).

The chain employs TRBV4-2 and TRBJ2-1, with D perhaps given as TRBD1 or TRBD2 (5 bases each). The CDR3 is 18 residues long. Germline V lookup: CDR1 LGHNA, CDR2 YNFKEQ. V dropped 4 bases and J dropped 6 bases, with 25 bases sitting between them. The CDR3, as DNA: TGTGCCAGCAGCCGCTATATGACCGGGACCCCCCGTGGCAATGAGCAGTTCTTC. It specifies CASSRYMTGTPRGNEQFF.

CDR3 sequence reads: CASSSTTGGNNEKLFF. The CDR3 DNA sequence: TGCGCCAGCAGCTCAACGACAGGGGGCAATAATGAAAAACTGTTTTTT. The gene calls are TRBV5-1 and TRBJ1-4, with 10 positions matching TRBD1. There are 16 residues in the CDR3. J was trimmed by 4 bases and V by 3 bases; bases with no gene match: 6. Germline loops: CDR1 SGHRS, CDR2 YFSETQ.

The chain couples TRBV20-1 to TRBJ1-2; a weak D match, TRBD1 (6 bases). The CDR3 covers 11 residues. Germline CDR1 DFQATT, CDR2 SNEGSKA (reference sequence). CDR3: CGGRLNYGYTF. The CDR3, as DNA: TGCGGGGGGCGCCTTAACTATGGCTACACCTTC.

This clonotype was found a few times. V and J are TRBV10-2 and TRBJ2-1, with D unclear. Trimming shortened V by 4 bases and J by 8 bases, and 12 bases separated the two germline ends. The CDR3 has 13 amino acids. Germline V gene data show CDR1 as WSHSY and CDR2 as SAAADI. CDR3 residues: CASSGVLNYEQFF. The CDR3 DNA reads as TGCGCCAGCAGTGGGGTCTTAAACTATGAGCAGTTCTTC.

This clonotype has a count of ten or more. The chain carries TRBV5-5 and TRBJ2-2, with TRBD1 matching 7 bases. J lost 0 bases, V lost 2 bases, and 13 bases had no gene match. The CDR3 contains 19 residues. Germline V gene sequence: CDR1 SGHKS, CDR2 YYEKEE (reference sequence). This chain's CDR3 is CASSFPAGQETSNTGELFF. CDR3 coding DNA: TGTGCCAGCAGCTTTCCCGCAGGACAGGAAACTTCGAACACCGGGGAGCTGTTTTTT.

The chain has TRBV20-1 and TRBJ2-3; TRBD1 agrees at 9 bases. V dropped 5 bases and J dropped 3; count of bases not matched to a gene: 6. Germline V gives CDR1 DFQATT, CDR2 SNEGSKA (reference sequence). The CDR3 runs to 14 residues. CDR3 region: CSASTGGWTDTQYF. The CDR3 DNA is TGCAGTGCTTCGACAGGGGGTTGGACAGATACGCAGTATTTT.

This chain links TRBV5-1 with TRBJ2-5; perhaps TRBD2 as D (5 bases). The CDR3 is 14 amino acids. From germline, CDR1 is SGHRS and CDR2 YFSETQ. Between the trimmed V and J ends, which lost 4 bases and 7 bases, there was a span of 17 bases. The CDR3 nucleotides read TGCGCCAGCAGCCCCCGGGAAAGCTCGGCGACCCAGTACTTC. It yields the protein CASSPRESSATQYF.

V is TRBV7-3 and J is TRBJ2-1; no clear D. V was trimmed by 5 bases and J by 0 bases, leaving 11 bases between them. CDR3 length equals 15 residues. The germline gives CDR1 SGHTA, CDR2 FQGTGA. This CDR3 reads CASSQTSSSYNEQFF. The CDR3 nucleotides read TGTGCCAGCAGCCAAACTTCTAGCTCCTACAATGAGCAGTTCTTC.

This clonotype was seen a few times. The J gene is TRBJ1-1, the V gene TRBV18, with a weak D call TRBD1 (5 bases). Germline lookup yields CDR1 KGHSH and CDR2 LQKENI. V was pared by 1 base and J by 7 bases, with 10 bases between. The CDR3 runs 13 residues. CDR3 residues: CASSPLLQGEAFF. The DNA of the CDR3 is TGTGCCAGCTCACCACTCCTTCAGGGTGAAGCTTTCTTT. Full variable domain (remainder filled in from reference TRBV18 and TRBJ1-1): NAGVMQNPRHLVRRRGQEARLRCSPMKGHSHVYWYRQLPEEGLKFMVYLQKENIIDESGMPKERFSAEFPKEGPSILRIQQVVRGDSAAYFCASSPLLQGEAFFGQGTRLTVV.

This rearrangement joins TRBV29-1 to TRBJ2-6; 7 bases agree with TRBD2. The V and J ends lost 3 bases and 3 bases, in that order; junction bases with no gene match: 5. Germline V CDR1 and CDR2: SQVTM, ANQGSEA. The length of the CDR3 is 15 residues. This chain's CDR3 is CSVEGGTLGANVLTF. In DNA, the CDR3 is TGCAGCGTTGAGGGAGGGACCCTTGGGGCCAACGTCCTGACTTTC.

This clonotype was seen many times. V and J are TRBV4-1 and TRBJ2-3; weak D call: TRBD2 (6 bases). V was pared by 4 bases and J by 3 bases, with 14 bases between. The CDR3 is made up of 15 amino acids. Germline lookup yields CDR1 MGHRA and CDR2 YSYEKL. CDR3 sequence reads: CASSPSEGRTDTQYF. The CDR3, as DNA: TGCGCCAGCAGCCCCTCGGAGGGGCGAACAGATACGCAGTATTTT.

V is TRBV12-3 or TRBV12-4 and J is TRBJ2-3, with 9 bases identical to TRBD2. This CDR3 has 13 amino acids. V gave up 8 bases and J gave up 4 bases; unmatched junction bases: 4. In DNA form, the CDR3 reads TGTGCCAGCGGGACTAGCATAGCAGATACGCAGTATTTT. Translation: CASGTSIADTQYF.